This record looks at one T cell receptor beta chain sequence and its context. Its antigen is not known. Germline-derived CDR1 and CDR2 are DFQATT and SNEGSKA (reference sequence). This CDR3 has 14 residues. Each TRB cDNA library was prepared by 5' RACE (with UMI labels). TCRdb processed the 5' RACE reads again and assigns one entry to each CDR3 protein, with no DNA. The ten most abundant clones cover roughly 0.48% of a sample with tens of thousands of distinct CDR3 sequences. The sample originates from a study of CXCR3-negative and CXCR3-positive naive CD8 T cells. Study conclusions and caveats: Hydrophobicity was higher for TRB CDR3s found in CXCR3-positive naive cells than in CXCR3-negative naive cells.

V is TRBV20-1 and J is TRBJ1-2; the D gene TCRdb calls, TRBD1, cannot be checked with no DNA. What was sequenced was naive CXCR3+ CD8+ T cells from blood. Subset defined: CD45RO-CCR7+CD27+CD95- naive CD8+ T cells expressing CXCR3 (TNR3+). This receptor was taken from a human donor in good health. Some clones in this sample may be carry-over from other donors' samples. CDR3 amino acids: CSASPPGQGYGYTF.